Reported below is one TCR beta chain. Original handling: How many nucleated cells were present was estimated from reference gene primer amplification. Assay: immunoSEQ multiplex PCR; the TCRdb copy retains only in-frame clones and omits some. V, J and clone size were drawn from that table, and D and trimming were deduced from the DNA. Here the sample spans about 330,000 clones, 88% being singletons. This sample was taken from a study of blood T cell repertoires in COVID-19. Overall study context: The United States, Italy and Spain were the sources of the acute and convalescent COVID-19 samples.

CDR3 size: 14 residues. Per the germline V gene, CDR1 is LGHNT and CDR2 is FRNRAP. J gave up 6 bases and V 7 bases, and 9 bases lay outside the gene matches. J is TRBJ1-2 and V is TRBV12-5; 9 nucleotides line up with TRBD1. Material: peripheral blood. The TCR comes from a woman in her forties or fifties with active or convalescent COVID-19. CDR3: CASALDRGVNGYTF. CDR3 DNA: TGTGCTAGTGCATTGGACAGGGGAGTCAATGGCTACACCTTC.